These 17 T cell receptor beta chains came from one sample sequenced in a study of T cells in Graves' hyperthyroidism and ophthalmopathy (dated by TCRdb to the late 2010s). The library was made by multiplex PCR. TCRdb records Illumina HiSeq 2000 as the sequencer. The TCR beta CDR3 regions were amplified from RNA transcripts. For the first round of RT-PCR on the TCR CDR3, the HTBI primer set was used together with the Qiagen OneStep RT-PCR kit. The public reads were run again by TCRdb, first through fastp at Q25 and then through MiXCR, and only productive beta chains were kept. One record per CDR3 amino acid sequence lists the most common genes and DNA. A total of around 340,000 distinct CDR3 sequences appear in this sample, 15% to 20% of them only once. The ten top clones hold approximately 30% of the sample. What was sequenced was blood. These receptors originate from a woman aged 30 to 39 with Graves' hyperthyroidism that later progressed to Graves' ophthalmopathy.

This clonotype has a count of ten or more. As DNA, the CDR3 is TGCGCCAGCAGCTTGAAAGGTACTAGTATGGAGCAGTACTTC. Protein: CASSLKGTSMEQYF. V usage is TRBV5-1 and J usage is TRBJ2-7, with D maybe TRBD2 (5 bases). The V and J ends lost 1 base and 7 bases respectively, with 15 bases between them. The CDR3 runs 14 residues. The germline V gene encodes CDR1 SGHRS and CDR2 YFSETQ.

This clonotype has at least ten counts. The rearrangement uses TRBV5-1 and TRBJ2-1; D gene unclear. Trimming took 0 bases from V and 6 from J, leaving 10 bases between them. The CDR3 totals 14 residues. CDR1 and CDR2 (germline): SGHRS, YFSETQ. The CDR3 sequence is CASSLAGPLNEQFF. The CDR3 DNA sequence: TGCGCCAGCAGCTTGGCTGGTCCACTCAATGAGCAGTTCTTC.

Ten or more counts support this clonotype. The chain couples TRBV13 to TRBJ1-2; D possibly corresponds to TRBD1 (6 bases). The germline V gene encodes CDR1 PRHDT and CDR2 FYEKMQ (reference sequence). This CDR3 contains 15 residues. The V end was cut by 2 bases, the J end by 7 bases, with 17 bases between. DNA of the CDR3: TGTGCCAGCAGCTTACCCCATTCGGCAGGGGTTGGCTACACCTTC. Amino acids: CASSLPHSAGVGYTF.

This clonotype was recorded many times. The rearrangement joins TRBV5-1 to TRBJ2-1; 7 positions agree with TRBD2. Losses at the gene ends were 2 bases for V and 0 bases for J; bases not matched to a gene: 2. This CDR3 has 15 amino acids. Germline V gene sequence: CDR1 SGHRS, CDR2 YFSETQ. CDR3 in amino acids: CASSLAGNSYNEQFF. Here the CDR3 DNA reads TGCGCCAGCAGCTTAGCGGGAAACTCCTACAATGAGCAGTTCTTC.

Ten or more counts support this clonotype. J is TRBJ2-7 and V is TRBV12-3 or TRBV12-4, with D possibly matching TRBD2 (6 bases). The CDR3 runs 14 residues. Trimming cost V 4 bases and J 1 base, with 11 bases left between them. This chain's CDR3 is CASSSPGGSYEQYF. The CDR3 DNA follows: TGTGCCAGCAGTTCCCCCGGAGGGTCCTACGAGCAGTACTTC.

This clonotype has ten or more counts. J is TRBJ2-5 and V is TRBV19; TRBD1 might be the D (5 bases). The germline V gene has CDR1 LNHDA and CDR2 SQIVND (reference sequence). V lost 3 bases, J lost 5 bases, and 16 bases lay in between. This CDR3 spans 15 amino acids. The CDR3 reads CASSMIGSGQETQYF. CDR3 in DNA: TGTGCCAGTAGTATGATCGGGTCAGGGCAGGAGACCCAGTACTTC.

There are many counts of this clonotype. The rearrangement links TRBV28 to TRBJ1-2; 8 bases match TRBD1. CDR3 length equals 16 residues. Germline trimming cut 5 bases from V and 4 bases from J; bases unmatched to any gene: 12. Germline V gene data show CDR1 as MDHEN and CDR2 as SYDVKM. The CDR3 reads CASSLLADRDIYGYTF. CDR3 bases: TGTGCCAGCAGTCTATTGGCGGACAGGGATATCTATGGCTACACCTTC.

There are many counts of this clonotype. V gene TRBV12-3 or TRBV12-4 combines with J gene TRBJ2-7; maybe TRBD1 (5 bases). Deletions cut 6 bases from V and 4 bases from J, with 10 bases between. The CDR3 sequence is 12 residues long. CDR3 sequence: CASSPTVYEQYF. Here the CDR3 DNA reads TGTGCCAGCAGCCCGACAGTTTACGAGCAGTACTTC.

This clonotype has just a few counts. V gene TRBV7-2 combines with J gene TRBJ2-2; tentatively, D is TRBD1 (6 bases). The germline gives CDR1 SGHTA, CDR2 FQGNSA. The CDR3 contains 15 residues. Trimming took 1 base from V and 3 from J, leaving 9 bases between them. CDR3 coding DNA: TGTGCCAGCAGCTTAGTTCCAGGGGACACCGGGGAGCTGTTTTTT. It translates to CASSLVPGDTGELFF.

The chain has TRBV19 and TRBJ1-1; D is unclear. V gave up 5 bases and J gave up 0 bases, with 13 bases separating them. The CDR3 is made up of 15 amino acids. Germline V gene sequence: CDR1 LNHDA, CDR2 SQIVND (reference sequence). The CDR3 spells CASSSPRIMNTEAFF. The CDR3 nucleotides read TGTGCCAGTAGTTCCCCGCGGATAATGAACACTGAAGCTTTCTTT.

The chain joins TRBV20-1 to TRBJ2-7; tentatively, D is TRBD1 (6 bases). Germline-derived CDR1 and CDR2 are DFQATT and SNEGSKA (reference sequence). This CDR3 comprises 13 residues. V was cut by 6 bases and J by 1 base, with 13 bases left in between. The CDR3 coding sequence is TGCAGTGCCGAGGTTCAGGGGTCCTACGAGCAGTACTTC. It codes for CSAEVQGSYEQYF.

This chain joins TRBV25-1 and TRBJ2-7; TRBD1 matches at 9 bases. V shed 2 bases, J shed 1 base, and the junction held 3 bases outside the gene matches. This CDR3 comprises 15 residues. Germline V gene sequence: CDR1 MGHDK, CDR2 SYGVNS. Written as DNA, the CDR3 is TGTGCCAGCAGTGAACTCGGGACAGGGTCCTACGAGCAGTACTTC. Translated: CASSELGTGSYEQYF.

This clonotype came up many times. The chain recombines TRBV10-2 with TRBJ2-7; perhaps TRBD1 as D (6 bases). CDR3 length: 12 amino acids. V lost 11 bases and J 3 bases, leaving 14 bases between the germline ends. Germline V CDR1 and CDR2: WSHSY, SAAADI. The CDR3: CAGGSGIYEQYF. CDR3 DNA: TGCGCCGGGGGCTCCGGGATCTACGAGCAGTACTTC.

This clonotype was found many times. The chain couples TRBV7-8 to TRBJ1-1; D unresolved. The CDR3 length is 14 residues. Looked up from germline, CDR1 is SGHVS and CDR2 is FQNEAQ. Trimming removed 2 bases at V and 0 bases at J, with 7 bases between. The DNA of the CDR3 is TGTGCCAGCAGCTTACTTACTATGAACACTGAAGCTTTCTTT. Amino acids: CASSLLTMNTEAFF.

This clonotype was seen just once. The chain recombines TRBV3-1 with TRBJ2-1, with TRBD1 as a possible D gene (6 bases). Germline V gene data show CDR1 as LGHDT and CDR2 as YNNKEL (reference sequence). The CDR3 totals 15 residues. V lost 5 bases and J 5 bases, leaving 16 bases between the germline ends. CDR3: CASSFGQLLDNEQFF. DNA for the CDR3: TGTGCCAGCAGCTTCGGACAGCTACTAGACAATGAGCAGTTCTTC.

This sequence joins TRBV10-3 and TRBJ1-1, with D possibly being TRBD1 (5 bases). Germline values: CDR1 ENHRY, CDR2 SYGVKD. The V end was cut by 7 bases, the J end by 2 bases, with 11 bases between. This CDR3 is built from 13 residues. The CDR3 DNA is TGTGCCATCACGGGGGGATATAACACTGAAGCTTTCTTT. It specifies CAITGGYNTEAFF.

In this sample, this clonotype turned up many times. The chain has TRBV7-8 and TRBJ1-2; 8 bases are a match to TRBD1. The CDR3 has 13 amino acids. Trimming at V came to 5 bases and at J to 8 bases, leaving 7 bases not matched to a gene. Germline CDR1 reads SGHVS; CDR2 reads FQNEAQ. CDR3 coding DNA: TGTGCCAGCAGCATAGACAGGGGTGGAGGCTACACCTTC. It translates to CASSIDRGGGYTF. The full variable domain, with the rest looked up from reference TRBV7-8 and TRBJ1-2, is GAGVSQSPRYKVAKRGQDVALRCDPISGHVSLFWYQQALGQGPEFLTYFQNEAQLDKSGLPSDRFFAERPEGSVSTLKIQRTQQEDSAVYLCASSIDRGGGYTFGSGTRLTVV.